These 3 T cell receptor beta chains share one sample of origin, sequenced in a study of blood T cell repertoires in COVID-19. The assay was immunoSEQ multiplex PCR, and TCRdb's table has in-frame clones only and misses some. The table records more than 300,000 clones, 86% of them present only once. The sequenced material came from PBMCs or T cells enriched from blood (not recorded which). The source is a woman aged 18 to 35 who had recovered from COVID-19.

The chain carries TRBV19 and TRBJ2-2; weak D call: TRBD2 (5 bases). Trimming stripped 8 bases from V and 5 bases from J, with 12 bases between. The CDR3 totals 13 residues. CDR1 and CDR2 from the germline V gene are LNHDA and SQIVND (reference sequence). The CDR3 region is CASQYEGTGELFF. As DNA, the CDR3 is TGTGCCAGTCAGTATGAGGGAACCGGGGAGCTGTTTTTT. Complete variable domain (other parts from reference TRBV19 and TRBJ2-2): DGGITQSPKYLFRKEGQNVTLSCEQNLNHDAMYWYRQDPGQGLRLIYYSQIVNDFQKGDIAEGYSVSREKKESFPLTVTSAQKNPTAFYLCASQYEGTGELFFGEGSRLTVL.

The rearrangement uses TRBV19 and TRBJ1-6, with 7 nucleotides matching TRBD1. The CDR3 totals 14 residues. Germline CDR1 LNHDA, CDR2 SQIVND (reference sequence). V shed 9 bases, J shed 10 bases, and the junction held 12 bases outside the gene matches. The CDR3 sequence is CASWGTASNSPLHF. The CDR3, as DNA: TGTGCCAGCTGGGGGACAGCCAGTAACTCACCCCTCCACTTT.

The V call is TRBV2, the J call TRBJ2-7; maybe TRBD1 (5 bases). V dropped 2 bases and J dropped 5 bases, with 13 bases sitting between them. The CDR3 is 14 amino acids. The germline gives CDR1 SNHLY, CDR2 FYNNEI. The CDR3 here is CASSEWQGIDEQYF. For the CDR3, the DNA is TGTGCCAGCAGTGAATGGCAGGGTATTGACGAGCAGTACTTC.